This record covers a single T cell receptor beta chain. This sample was taken from a study of blood T cell repertoires in COVID-19. Study information: Acute and convalescent COVID-19 specimens originated in the United States, Italy and Spain. Sources were T cells, B-cell-depleted T cells, or PBMCs; the material itself was cDNA or gDNA.

Germline-derived CDR1 and CDR2 are LGHDT and YNNKEL (reference sequence). The ends were cut back, 3 bases at V and 4 bases at J, with 10 bases in the middle. The CDR3 is 13 amino acids. Original analysis: Estimation of nucleated cell counts relied on the amplification of reference gene primers. Sequencing used immunoSEQ multiplex PCR; TCRdb keeps in-frame clones, though not all of them. The V and J calls and clone size come from that table; D and trimming were worked out from the DNA. In the table there are around 160,000 clones, about nine tenths of which are singletons. This receptor was obtained from a man between 18 and 35 years old with acute or convalescent COVID-19. The sample taken for sequencing was peripheral blood. The rearrangement links TRBV3-1 (or the pseudogene TRBV3-2) to TRBJ2-7; D gene unclear. The CDR3 sequence is CASSQGHEYEQYF. In DNA, the CDR3 is TGTGCCAGCAGCCAGGGCCACGAGTACGAGCAGTACTTC.